One T cell receptor beta chain is described in this entry. Antigen specificity is unknown. The RNA input was roughly 0.45 to 1 ug, and it was reverse transcribed with random hexamers. The CDR3 of TCR beta was amplified by immunoSEQ multiplex PCR across 54 Vbeta and 13 Jbeta. TCRdb fed the immunoSEQ multiplex PCR reads into MiXCR, producing one record per CDR3 protein. The data contain over 100,000 distinct CDR3 sequences, around 90% of them singletons. The data originate from a study of CD8 T cells in Susac syndrome. Bulk CD8+ and CD4+ cells came from magnetic negative isolation; CD8+ TEMRA by FACS. Findings of the study overall: The authors acknowledged that the study's TCR sequencing and HLA analysis involved relatively few individuals.

The CDR3 has 14 residues. Trimming removed 0 bases from V and 3 bases from J, with 9 bases in between. Germline CDR1 is PRHDT and CDR2 is FYEKMQ (reference sequence). This sequence originates from a human donor in good health. Sequenced sample: CD4+ T cells from PBMCs. The J gene is TRBJ2-7, the V gene TRBV13; D is undetermined. This chain's CDR3 is CASSLGRHLYEQYF. The CDR3 DNA sequence: TGTGCCAGCAGCTTAGGTAGACACCTCTACGAGCAGTACTTC. Complete variable domain (other parts from reference TRBV13 and TRBJ2-7): AAGVIQSPRHLIKEKRETATLKCYPIPRHDTVYWYQQGPGQDPQFLISFYEKMQSDKGSIPDRFSAQQFSDYHSELNMSSLELGDSALYFCASSLGRHLYEQYFGPGTRLTVT.